Listed below are T cell receptor beta chains from one sample, sequenced in a study of vaccination and CD4 T cells after COVID-19. A single record per CDR3 protein comes from TCRdb applying MiXCR to the PCR reads. This sample has over 10,000 distinct CDR3 sequences, with around 48% found just once. Their target antigens are unknown. Material: CD4+ T cells from blood, cultured in vitro. These receptors all stem from a human donor who had recovered from COVID-19. The CDR3 runs from the conserved cysteine through the conserved F or W. A D gene is named only where the DNA matches it firmly. Clone size is not always given. Where it is, it says once, few, many or a class for expanded clones.

j_gene	d_gene	abundance	v_gene	CDR3nt	CDR3aa
TRBJ1-1	TRBD1	few	TRBV7-9	TGTGCCAGCAGCTTTTTCAAGGGGGCGGACACTGAAGCTTTCTTT	CASSFFKGADTEAFF
TRBJ1-2	TRBD1	NA	TRBV7-2	TGTGCCAGCAGCCCGGACAGGAGGGATGGCTACACCTTC	CASSPDRRDGYTF
TRBJ1-5	NA	few	TRBV27	TGTGCCAGCGGAAGCACAGGGTCAGGTCAGCCCCAGCATTTT	CASGSTGSGQPQHF
TRBJ1-2	NA	few	TRBV7-9	TGTGCCAGCAGCTTAGGGACAGACTATGGCTACACCTTC	CASSLGTDYGYTF
TRBJ1-6	TRBD1	NA	TRBV6-1	TGTGCCAGCAGTGCTGAAGACAGGGCTCTAAATTCACCCCTCCACTTT	CASSAEDRALNSPLHF
TRBJ1-1	TRBD1	NA	TRBV15	TGTGCCACCAGCAGAGGTGGGACAGCTCCTTGGAGGGAAGCTTTCTTT	CATSRGGTAPWREAFF
TRBJ1-4	NA	NA	TRBV5-1	TGCGCCAGTACCGTTAGATCGGGGGATGAAAAACTGTTTTTT	CASTVRSGDEKLFF
TRBJ1-2	NA	few	TRBV10-3	TGTGCCATCAGTGATATGGGGACGGATGGCTACACCTTC	CAISDMGTDGYTF
TRBJ2-2	NA	medium-sized	TRBV10-3	TGTGCCATCACGGGCGGGATGGAGGCCGGGGAGCTGTTTTTT	CAITGGMEAGELFF
TRBJ1-1	NA	NA	TRBV11-3	TGTGCCAGCAGCCTATCAGGGGACACTGAAGCTTTCTTT	CASSLSGDTEAFF
TRBJ2-7	TRBD2	once	TRBV5-6	TGTGCCAGCAGCTCGGGACTAGCGGGGGGACGGGTCGAGCAGTACTTC	CASSSGLAGGRVEQYF
TRBJ2-2	TRBD1	NA	TRBV13	TGTGCCAGCAGCCCGAGGGGGCACACCGGGGAGCTGTTTTTT	CASSPRGHTGELFF
TRBJ1-5	NA	NA	TRBV6-5	TGTGCCAGCAGTTACTCGGGGAACAATCAGCCCCAGCATTTT	CASSYSGNNQPQHF
TRBJ1-5	TRBD1	few	TRBV6-2/TRBV6-3	TGTGCCAGCAGTTACTTAGGACAGGCTCAGCCCCAGCATTTT	CASSYLGQAQPQHF
TRBJ1-2	NA	few	TRBV20-1	TGCAGCCTTCCCCTCCAGGGCTTCGATGGCTACACCTTC	CSLPLQGFDGYTF
TRBJ2-3	TRBD2	NA	TRBV14	TGTGCCAGCACCCGGGGACTAGCGGTGAGCACAGATACGCAGTATTTT	CASTRGLAVSTDTQYF
TRBJ1-1	NA	NA	TRBV7-9	TGTGCCAGCAGCTTGACCGGGACGGTGAACACTGAAGCTTTCTTT	CASSLTGTVNTEAFF
TRBJ1-2	NA	few	TRBV15	TGTGCCACCAGCGGTTCTTATGGCTACACCTTC	CATSGSYGYTF
TRBJ2-5	NA	few	TRBV21-1	TGTGCCAGCAGGTCCGGACAGGCCCAAGAGACCCAGTACTTC	CASRSGQAQETQYF
TRBJ1-5	TRBD1	NA	TRBV6-2/TRBV6-3	TGTGCCAGCAGTTACTCAGGGACAGAATATCAGCCCCAGCATTTT	CASSYSGTEYQPQHF
TRBJ1-1	NA	NA	TRBV11-3	TGTGCCAGCAGCTTCGACCAGAACACTGAAGCTTTCTTT	CASSFDQNTEAFF
TRBJ1-5	NA	few	TRBV19	TGTGCCAGTAGTATAGGGCAGGGGCGGAATCAGCCCCAGCATTTT	CASSIGQGRNQPQHF
TRBJ2-2	NA	NA	TRBV6-1	TGTGCCAGCAGACACGACAGGGCGGGAAGGACCGGGGAGCTGTTTTTT	CASRHDRAGRTGELFF
TRBJ1-1	TRBD1	NA	TRBV5-1	TGCGCCAGCAGCTTGGGACAGGGATGGAACACTGAAGCTTTCTTT	CASSLGQGWNTEAFF
TRBJ1-1	TRBD1	few	TRBV7-9	TGTGCCAGCAGCTTAGCGCGTCGTGGGTTAGGACAGGGCATCACTGAAGCTTTCTTT	CASSLARRGLGQGITEAFF
TRBJ1-6	NA	NA	TRBV6-1	TGTGCCAGCAGGAATCCCAATTCACCCCTCCACTTT	CASRNPNSPLHF
TRBJ1-1	NA	NA	TRBV7-2	TGTGCCAGCAGCCTAGTCCCCAGGGTTGTCGGCACTGAAGCTTTCTTT	CASSLVPRVVGTEAFF
TRBJ1-2	NA	NA	TRBV5-1	TGCGCCAGCAGCCCCACCTCCTCGGACATGTTTCGCAACTATGGCTACACCTTC	CASSPTSSDMFRNYGYTF
TRBJ1-6	NA	NA	TRBV5-1	TGCGCCAGCAGCCCCGAGCGGGGGGGGCTTTCACCCCTCCACTTT	CASSPERGGLSPLHF
TRBJ2-2	NA	NA	TRBV7-7	TGTGCCAGCAGCTTAGGGAGGGGCAAGGCCGGGGAGCTGTTTTTT	CASSLGRGKAGELFF
TRBJ1-1	NA	NA	TRBV20-1	TGCAGTGCTAGGCCTCAGGGATACACTGAAGCTTTCTTT	CSARPQGYTEAFF
TRBJ1-2	NA	few	TRBV6-2/TRBV6-3	TGTGCCAGCAGTTATCGGGGACCCTATGGCTACACCTTC	CASSYRGPYGYTF
TRBJ2-3	NA	NA	TRBV30	TGTGCCTACACGACTGAGTACACAGATACGCAGTATTTT	CAYTTEYTDTQYF
TRBJ1-6	TRBD1	NA	TRBV19	TGTGCCAGTAGTCCTGGGACAGGGGGAAATTCACCCCTCCACTTT	CASSPGTGGNSPLHF
TRBJ1-1	TRBD1	NA	TRBV7-8	TGTGCCAGCAGCACAGACAGGGTCTCTGAAGCTTTCTTT	CASSTDRVSEAFF
TRBJ1-1	TRBD1	NA	TRBV12-3/TRBV12-4	TGTGCCACTTCGACAGGGTACACTGAAGCTTTCTTT	CATSTGYTEAFF
TRBJ2-3	NA	NA	TRBV2	TGTGCCAGCAGTGGAGGACTTCTCCGCACAGATACGCAGTATTTT	CASSGGLLRTDTQYF
TRBJ2-7	TRBD1	once	TRBV6-2/TRBV6-3	TGTGCCAGTACCCGGAGACAGGGCTCCTACGAGCAGTACTTC	CASTRRQGSYEQYF
TRBJ1-1	NA	NA	TRBV20-1	TGCAGTGCTAGAGATGGGGACGGAAACACTGAAGCTTTCTTT	CSARDGDGNTEAFF
TRBJ1-5	NA	few	TRBV20-1	TGCAGTGCTCTACAGGGAAATCAGCCCCAGCATTTT	CSALQGNQPQHF
TRBJ1-5	TRBD1	NA	TRBV20-1	TGCAGTGCTAGAGATCAGGAACAGGGGAATCAGCCCCAGCATTTT	CSARDQEQGNQPQHF
TRBJ1-1	NA	few	TRBV11-1	TGTGCCATCCGTTCCCCACAAGAGAACACTGAAGCTTTCTTT	CAIRSPQENTEAFF
TRBJ1-1	TRBD1	NA	TRBV30	TGTGCCTGGGGACAGGGGGTAGCTTTCTTT	CAWGQGVAFF
TRBJ2-7	NA	once	TRBV27	TGTGCCAGCAGGTCCATTAGGGGGGCCTCCTACGAGCAGTACTTC	CASRSIRGASYEQYF
TRBJ2-3	NA	NA	TRBV6-1	TGTGCCAGCAGCCTAGACTTCACCGGCACAGATACGCAGTATTTT	CASSLDFTGTDTQYF
TRBJ1-5	NA	NA	TRBV2	TGTGCCAGCAGTGCGGACCGCAATCAGCCCCAGCATTTT	CASSADRNQPQHF
TRBJ2-2	TRBD2	NA	TRBV11-3	TGTGCCAGCAGCTTCTCCGGGACTAGCGGCACCGGGGAGCTGTTTTTT	CASSFSGTSGTGELFF
TRBJ1-3	NA	few	TRBV6-2/TRBV6-3	TGTGCCAGCAGTTACAGGGCTTTTATTCTCTCTGGAAACACCATATATTTT	CASSYRAFILSGNTIYF
TRBJ2-7	NA	NA	TRBV6-2/TRBV6-3	TGTGCCGTCTCGGGGGCCCGATCCTACGAGCAGTACTTC	CAVSGARSYEQYF
TRBJ2-7	NA	NA	TRBV11-3	TGTGCCAGCAGCTTACTTTCATCAACCTACGAGCAGTACTTC	CASSLLSSTYEQYF
TRBJ1-3	TRBD1	once	TRBV5-5	TGTGCCAGCAGCTTGCCTCGTGGCAGGGGGCAAAACACCATATATTTT	CASSLPRGRGQNTIYF
TRBJ1-5	TRBD1	few	TRBV7-9	TGTGCCAGCAGCTTAGTTTTGACACAGGGGGCAGATCAGCCCCAGCATTTT	CASSLVLTQGADQPQHF